This T cell receptor beta chain was captured by sequencing in a study of blood T cells in healthy people across ages. Study results and caveats: Among long-lived donors, naive CD4+ cells were more numerous and diversity higher than in aged donors.

As for this clonotype: Its antigen remains unidentified.

Every participating donor contributed 9.5 to 10 milliliters of peripheral blood through a draw. The CDR3 is 16 amino acids. Germline V gene data show CDR1 as MNHNS and CDR2 as SASEGT. The V gene end was trimmed by 6 bases and the J gene end by 7 bases; junction bases not matched to a gene: 11. Using a J-beta primer mix together with a sample-barcoded 5' primer, a second PCR was run for roughly 7 to 12 cycles. There were at least 2.5 million CDR3-containing paired-end reads obtained from each sample. TCRdb independently ran MiXCR on the 5' RACE reads; one entry per CDR3 protein. The top ten clones hold over 5% of a sample with roughly 1,300,000 distinct CDR3 sequences, roughly 60% of them seen once.

This TCR came from a man in his late teens or twenties in good health. This chain connects TRBV6-1 to TRBJ2-1; 11 bases align to TRBD2. Sequenced: blood. The CDR3 here is CASRGALAGVGNEQFF. The DNA for the CDR3 is TGTGCCAGCAGAGGGGCACTAGCGGGGGTTGGGAATGAGCAGTTCTTC.